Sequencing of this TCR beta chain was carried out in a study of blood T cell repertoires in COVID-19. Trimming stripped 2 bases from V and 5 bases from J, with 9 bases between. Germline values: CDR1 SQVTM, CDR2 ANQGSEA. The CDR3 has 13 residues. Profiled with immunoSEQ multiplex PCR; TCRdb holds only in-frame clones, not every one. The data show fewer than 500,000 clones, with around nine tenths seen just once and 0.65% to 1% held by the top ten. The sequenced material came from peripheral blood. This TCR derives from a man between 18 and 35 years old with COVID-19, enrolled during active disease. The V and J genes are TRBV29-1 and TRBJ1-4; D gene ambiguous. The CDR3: CSVEPGKNEKLFF. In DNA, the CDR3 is TGCAGCGTTGAACCGGGGAAGAATGAAAAACTGTTTTTT.